This is a list of T cell receptor beta chains from one sample in a study of chemoradiotherapy in HPV16-positive cancers. Using immunoSEQ multiplex PCR, the repertoire was profiled, and TCRdb retains in-frame clones only, with some absent. The sample has 10,000 or so clones, around 80% seen once; the top ten hold around 2.4%. Sample collection was performed from a patient who underwent chemoradiotherapy. The source of these receptors is a human donor with HPV-associated anogenital cancer. Both conserved end residues are part of each CDR3. Fields, in order: J gene, clone size, V gene, D gene, CDR3 protein, CDR3 DNA. The D gene is left open where the match is weak. Size tells how often a clone was seen (once, few, many) or the class of an expanded clone, and some rows leave it out.

J gene: TRBJ2-7; clone size: -; V gene: TRBV5-6; D gene: -; CDR3 protein: CASSSEGRSSYEQYF; CDR3 DNA: TGTGCCAGCAGCAGTGAGGGACGGTCATCCTACGAGCAGTACTTC
J gene: TRBJ2-3; clone size: -; V gene: TRBV11-2; D gene: TRBD2; CDR3 protein: CASSYRSPTSGGDTDTQYF; CDR3 DNA: TGTGCCAGCAGCTACCGGAGTCCGACTAGCGGGGGGGACACAGATACGCAGTATTTT
J gene: TRBJ2-3; clone size: -; V gene: TRBV30; D gene: -; CDR3 protein: CACRGRTNTDTQYF; CDR3 DNA: TGTGCCTGCCGGGGACGGACGAACACAGATACGCAGTATTTT
J gene: TRBJ2-5; clone size: -; V gene: TRBV14; D gene: -; CDR3 protein: CASSRGYQETQYF; CDR3 DNA: TGTGCCAGCAGTCGGGGTTACCAAGAGACCCAGTACTTC
J gene: TRBJ2-2; clone size: -; V gene: TRBV5-5; D gene: -; CDR3 protein: CASSLVGGNTGELFF; CDR3 DNA: TGTGCCAGCAGCTTGGTCGGGGGGAACACCGGGGAGCTGTTTTTT
J gene: TRBJ2-7; clone size: -; V gene: TRBV28; D gene: TRBD2; CDR3 protein: CASSFPDSGTSGGAGGYEQYF; CDR3 DNA: TGTGCCAGCAGTTTTCCAGACTCCGGGACTAGCGGGGGGGCCGGGGGTTACGAGCAGTACTTC
J gene: TRBJ2-3; clone size: -; V gene: TRBV7-2; D gene: -; CDR3 protein: CASSLFGGGGTDTQYF; CDR3 DNA: TGTGCCAGCAGCTTATTCGGCGGCGGGGGCACAGATACGCAGTATTTT
J gene: TRBJ2-3; clone size: -; V gene: TRBV7-2; D gene: TRBD2; CDR3 protein: CASSLARLAGGHTDTQYF; CDR3 DNA: TGTGCCAGCAGCTTAGCGCGCCTAGCGGGAGGACACACAGATACGCAGTATTTT
J gene: TRBJ1-2; clone size: -; V gene: TRBV5-6; D gene: -; CDR3 protein: CASMAGNYGYTF; CDR3 DNA: TGTGCCAGCATGGCGGGGAACTATGGCTACACCTTC
J gene: TRBJ1-6; clone size: -; V gene: TRBV9; D gene: TRBD1; CDR3 protein: CASSSSGTGLSPLHF; CDR3 DNA: TGTGCCAGCAGCTCATCCGGGACAGGCCTATCCCCCCTCCACTTT
J gene: TRBJ1-3; clone size: -; V gene: TRBV7-2; D gene: -; CDR3 protein: CASSLTLNSGNTIYF; CDR3 DNA: TGTGCCAGCAGCTTAACCCTAAACTCTGGAAACACCATATATTTT
J gene: TRBJ1-1; clone size: -; V gene: TRBV19; D gene: -; CDR3 protein: CASAANPQFTEAFF; CDR3 DNA: TGTGCCAGTGCTGCCAATCCCCAGTTCACTGAAGCTTTCTTT
J gene: TRBJ1-4; clone size: -; V gene: TRBV4-3; D gene: -; CDR3 protein: CASSQGGGEKLFF; CDR3 DNA: TGCGCCAGCAGCCAAGGGGGGGGTGAAAAACTGTTTTTT
J gene: TRBJ1-5; clone size: once; V gene: TRBV30; D gene: TRBD1; CDR3 protein: CAWTTGVGDQPQHF; CDR3 DNA: TGTGCCTGGACGACAGGGGTAGGTGATCAGCCCCAGCATTTT
J gene: TRBJ2-1; clone size: -; V gene: TRBV7-9; D gene: -; CDR3 protein: CASSLSGDVGRGSYEQFF; CDR3 DNA: TGTGCCAGCAGCTTGTCGGGGGATGTAGGCCGAGGTTCGTATGAGCAGTTCTTC
J gene: TRBJ1-2; clone size: -; V gene: TRBV5-6; D gene: -; CDR3 protein: CASTNWRGGYTF; CDR3 DNA: TGTGCCAGCACTAACTGGAGAGGCGGCTACACCTTC
J gene: TRBJ2-1; clone size: -; V gene: TRBV6-5; D gene: -; CDR3 protein: CASSIQLGVDEQFF; CDR3 DNA: TGTGCCAGCAGTATTCAACTAGGGGTCGATGAGCAGTTCTTC